This T cell receptor (beta chain) was profiled in a study of Tregs in tolerant kidney transplant recipients. General study results and limits: Some patients' samples used different primers over time, so nucleotide sequences weren't comparable. Biological reproducibility was not directly addressed, but technical replication error appeared minimal.

CDR3 size: 12 residues. From germline, CDR1 is SGHDT and CDR2 YYEEEE. Deletions cut 4 bases from V and 7 bases from J, with 12 bases between. Worth noting for this clone: Antigen unknown.

Generated by immunoSEQ multiplex PCR, the TCRdb table keeps only in-frame clones and is missing some. The repertoire holds 45,000 or so clones, with approximately 89% as singletons. The nonmyeloablative bone marrow transplants came from related graft donors, with transient mixed chimerism. The sample consisted of CD8+ T cells from blood (PBMCs), taken 12 months after the transplant. This receptor was taken from a human patient who received a combined kidney and bone marrow transplant. The T cells may come from the graft donor. The chain uses TRBV5-6 and TRBJ2-7; D is unresolved. CDR3 sequence reads: CASSHTLGEQYF. CDR3 DNA: TGTGCCAGCAGCCATACCCTAGGAGAGCAGTACTTC. Full variable domain (outside the CDR3, taken from reference TRBV5-6 and TRBJ2-7): DAGVTQSPTHLIKTRGQQVTLRCSPKSGHDTVSWYQQALGQGPQFIFQYYEEEERQRGNFPDRFSGHQFPNYSSELNVNALLLGDSALYLCASSHTLGEQYFGPGTRLTVT.